The 7 T cell receptor beta chains below all came from one sample that was sequenced in a study of blood T cell repertoires in COVID-19. The table came from immunoSEQ multiplex PCR; TCRdb's copy has only in-frame clones and leaves some out. The sample yields about 190,000 clones, approximately 84% seen once. What was sequenced was peripheral blood. These receptors were taken from a woman between 70 and 85 years old with active or convalescent COVID-19.

This rearrangement joins TRBV13 to TRBJ2-7, with 13 bases identical to TRBD2. The CDR3 contains 17 residues. After removal of 6 bases from V and 4 bases from J, the junction contained 12 bases not matched to a gene. Germline-derived CDR1 and CDR2 are PRHDT and FYEKMQ (reference sequence). The CDR3 DNA reads TGTGCCAGCAGACCACTTAGGACTAGCGGGAGTATTTACGAGCAGTACTTC. Translation gives CASRPLRTSGSIYEQYF.

This clone appeared a single time. The rearrangement links TRBV5-1 to TRBJ2-1; TRBD2 agrees at 7 bases. Losses at the gene ends were 0 bases for V and 6 bases for J; bases not matched to a gene: 12. There are 17 residues in the CDR3. Germline CDR1 and CDR2: SGHRS and YFSETQ. CDR3 region: CASSLDGAGVPINEQFF. The CDR3 DNA sequence: TGCGCCAGCAGCTTGGATGGGGCGGGAGTCCCCATCAATGAGCAGTTCTTC.

The chain combines TRBV27 with TRBJ1-1; D might be TRBD1 (5 bases). The V and J ends lost 1 base and 1 base respectively, with 13 bases between them. The CDR3 spans 16 residues. Germline V gives CDR1 MNHEY, CDR2 SMNVEV (reference sequence). CDR3 nucleotide sequence: TGTGCCAGCAGTTTATATCCAGGGCGGGGGAACACTGAAGCTTTCTTT. Translation gives CASSLYPGRGNTEAFF.

This clone appeared once. The chain combines TRBV13 with TRBJ2-7, with D perhaps matching TRBD2 (5 bases). V lost 5 bases and J lost 7, with 24 bases in between. The CDR3 consists of 16 residues. Germline V lookup: CDR1 PRHDT, CDR2 FYEKMQ (reference sequence). CDR3: CASSNRRSLVKLEQYF. CDR3 DNA: TGTGCCAGCAGCAATAGGAGGAGTCTGGTCAAATTAGAGCAGTACTTC.

This sequence joins TRBV28 and TRBJ2-5; 9 nucleotides match TRBD1. With V trimmed by 8 bases and J by 1 base, 8 bases remained unmatched. Germline assignment: CDR1 MDHEN and CDR2 SYDVKM. The CDR3 loop spans 15 amino acids. CDR3 coding DNA: TGTGCCAGCGGACGACAGGGGGGAACCCAAGAGACCCAGTACTTC. Encoded protein: CASGRQGGTQETQYF.

The chain joins TRBV6-1 to TRBJ1-5; no definite D call. Trimming stripped 1 base from V and 0 bases from J, with 7 bases between. This CDR3 comprises 15 residues. Looked up from germline, CDR1 is MNHNS and CDR2 is SASEGT. The chain's CDR3 is CASSEGGLSNQPQHF. DNA for the CDR3: TGTGCCAGCAGTGAAGGAGGGCTTAGCAATCAGCCCCAGCATTTT.

This clone has just a few counts. The chain couples TRBV7-9 to TRBJ1-1; D is unresolved. The CDR3 has 12 amino acids. Germline V gene sequence: CDR1 SEHNR, CDR2 FQNEAQ (reference sequence). Trimming cost V 1 base and J 7 bases, with 7 bases left between them. CDR3 DNA sequence: TGTGCCAGCAGCTTAGTATCAGGTGAAGCTTTCTTT. Translation gives CASSLVSGEAFF.